This entry features one T cell receptor (beta chain) sequence. The sample carries other DNA sequences with the same CDR3. The sample's treatment: around 19 received Ad26.COV2.S at low or high dose, single or two shots; 5 received placebo; per-sample allocation not given. Following the first vaccine or placebo injection, samples were taken on day 63. The data are from a study of Ad26.COV2.S vaccination and SARS-CoV-2 variants. The protocol was immunoSEQ multiplex PCR, while the TCRdb copy is restricted to in-frame clones and leaves out a portion. The sample holds more than 400,000 clones, 90% seen once. The CDR3 covers 14 residues. V shed 3 bases, J shed 7 bases, and the junction held 5 bases outside the gene matches. From germline, CDR1 is LGHDT and CDR2 YNNKEL (reference sequence).

The gene calls are TRBV3-1 (or the pseudogene TRBV3-2) and TRBJ1-5, with 8 bases aligning to TRBD1. The sequencing used peripheral blood, collected in a trial of Ad26.COV2.S vaccine versus placebo. The receptor comes from a person between 18 and 59 years old who received the Ad26.COV2.S COVID-19 vaccine or a placebo. The CDR3 loop is CASSHGQGGQPQHF. The DNA for the CDR3 is TGTGCCAGCAGCCATGGACAGGGTGGGCAGCCCCAGCATTTT.